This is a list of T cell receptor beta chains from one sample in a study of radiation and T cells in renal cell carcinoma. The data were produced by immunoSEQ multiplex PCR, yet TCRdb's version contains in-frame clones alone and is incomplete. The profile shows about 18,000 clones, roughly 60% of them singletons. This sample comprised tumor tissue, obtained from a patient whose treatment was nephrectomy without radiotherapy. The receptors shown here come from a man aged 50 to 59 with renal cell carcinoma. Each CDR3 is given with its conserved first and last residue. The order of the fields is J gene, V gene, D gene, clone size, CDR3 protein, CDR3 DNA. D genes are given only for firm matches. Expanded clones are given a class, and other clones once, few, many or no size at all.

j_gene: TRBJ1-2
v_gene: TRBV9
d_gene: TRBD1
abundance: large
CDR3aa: CASSVAVGTDYGYTF
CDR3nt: TGTGCCAGCAGCGTAGCTGTGGGGACAGACTATGGCTACACCTTC

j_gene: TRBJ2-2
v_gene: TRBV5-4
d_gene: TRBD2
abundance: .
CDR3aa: CASSLEAGVATATGELFF
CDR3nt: TGTGCCAGCAGCTTGGAGGCGGGAGTCGCTACCGCCACCGGGGAGCTGTTTTTT

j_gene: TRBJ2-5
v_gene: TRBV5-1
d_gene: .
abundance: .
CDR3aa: CASSLADSETQYF
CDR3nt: TGCGCCAGCAGCTTAGCAGACAGCGAGACCCAGTACTTC

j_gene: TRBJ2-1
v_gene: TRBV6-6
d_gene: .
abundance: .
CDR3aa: CASSLAKRSDEQFF
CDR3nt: TGTGCCAGCAGTCTCGCAAAGAGGTCGGATGAGCAGTTCTTC

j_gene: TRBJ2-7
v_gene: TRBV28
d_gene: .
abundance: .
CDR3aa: CASSLVRVYEQYF
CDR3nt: TGTGCCAGCAGTTTAGTTAGGGTCTACGAGCAGTACTTC

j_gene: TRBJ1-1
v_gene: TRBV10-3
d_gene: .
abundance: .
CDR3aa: CAIRQRPLTEAFF
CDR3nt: TGTGCCATCAGACAGCGTCCGCTGACTGAAGCTTTCTTT

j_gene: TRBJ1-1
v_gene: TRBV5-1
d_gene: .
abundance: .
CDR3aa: CASSSRPADSDTEAFF
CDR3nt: TGCGCCAGCAGCTCTAGACCCGCGGACTCTGACACTGAAGCTTTCTTT

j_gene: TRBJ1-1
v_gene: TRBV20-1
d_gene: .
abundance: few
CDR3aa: CSARPHTEAFF
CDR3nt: TGCAGTGCTAGGCCTCACACTGAAGCTTTCTTT

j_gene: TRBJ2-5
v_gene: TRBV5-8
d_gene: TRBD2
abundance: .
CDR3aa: CASTILAGGETQYF
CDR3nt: TGTGCCAGCACCATTCTAGCGGGAGGAGAGACCCAGTACTTC

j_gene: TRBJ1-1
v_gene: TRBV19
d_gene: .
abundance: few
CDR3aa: CASSNRRHLNTEAFF
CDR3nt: TGTGCCAGTAGTAATCGACGGCATCTCAACACTGAAGCTTTCTTT

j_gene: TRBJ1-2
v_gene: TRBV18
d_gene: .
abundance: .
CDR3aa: CASSPTYGYTF
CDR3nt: TGTGCCAGCTCACCAACCTATGGCTACACCTTC

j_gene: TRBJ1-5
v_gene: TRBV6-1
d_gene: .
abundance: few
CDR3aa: CASSGTRNQPQHF
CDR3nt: TGTGCCAGCAGCGGGACACGCAATCAGCCCCAGCATTTT

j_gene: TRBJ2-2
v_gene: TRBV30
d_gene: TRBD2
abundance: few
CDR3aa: CAWSLGLAVKGELFF
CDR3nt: TGTGCCTGGAGTCTAGGACTAGCAGTAAAGGGGGAGCTGTTTTTT

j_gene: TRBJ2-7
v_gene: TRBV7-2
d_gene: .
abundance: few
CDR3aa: CASSLTQGLQTEQYF
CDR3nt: TGTGCCAGCAGCCTGACACAGGGCCTACAAACCGAGCAGTACTTC

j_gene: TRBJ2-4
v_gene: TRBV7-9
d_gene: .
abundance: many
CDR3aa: CASSLHHTGRAKNIQYF
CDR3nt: TGTGCCAGCAGCCTACATCACACGGGGCGAGCCAAAAACATTCAGTACTTC

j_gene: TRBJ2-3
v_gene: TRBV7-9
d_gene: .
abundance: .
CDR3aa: CASSLRAATTDTQYF
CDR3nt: TGTGCCAGCAGCTTACGGGCCGCCACCACAGATACGCAGTATTTT

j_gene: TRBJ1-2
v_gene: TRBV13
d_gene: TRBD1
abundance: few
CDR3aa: CASSLDWTGGNYGYTF
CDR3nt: TGTGCCAGCAGCCTAGACTGGACAGGGGGCAACTATGGCTACACCTTC

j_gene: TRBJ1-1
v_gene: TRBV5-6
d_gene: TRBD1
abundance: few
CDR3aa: CASSLGGQWNTEAFF
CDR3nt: TGTGCCAGCAGCTTGGGGGGACAGTGGAACACTGAAGCTTTCTTT

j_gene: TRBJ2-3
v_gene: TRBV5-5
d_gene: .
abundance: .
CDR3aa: CASSSRTDTQYF
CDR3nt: TGTGCCAGCAGCTCTCGTACAGATACGCAGTATTTT

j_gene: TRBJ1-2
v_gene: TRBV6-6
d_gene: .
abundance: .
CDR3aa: CASSYNSVEAEGYTF
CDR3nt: TGTGCCAGCAGTTACAATTCCGTTGAGGCTGAGGGCTACACCTTC

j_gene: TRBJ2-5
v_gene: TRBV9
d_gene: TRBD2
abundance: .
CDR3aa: CASSVRLAGQETQYF
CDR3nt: TGTGCCAGCAGCGTACGACTAGCGGGACAAGAGACCCAGTACTTC

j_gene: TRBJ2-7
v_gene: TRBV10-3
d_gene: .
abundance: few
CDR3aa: CATGDNYEQYF
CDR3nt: TGTGCCACCGGAGATAACTACGAGCAGTACTTC

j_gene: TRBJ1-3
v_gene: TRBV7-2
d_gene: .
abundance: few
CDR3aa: CASSRAITSGNTIYF
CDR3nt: TGTGCCAGCAGCCGGGCCATAACTTCTGGAAACACCATATATTTT

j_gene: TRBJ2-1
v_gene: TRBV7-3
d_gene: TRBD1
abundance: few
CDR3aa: CASSLTRQGRNEQFF
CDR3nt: TGTGCCAGCAGCTTAACCAGACAGGGGAGAAATGAGCAGTTCTTC

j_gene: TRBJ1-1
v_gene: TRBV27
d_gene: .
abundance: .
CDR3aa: CASSFGSETREAFF
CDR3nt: TGTGCCAGCAGTTTCGGGAGCGAAACGCGCGAAGCTTTCTTT

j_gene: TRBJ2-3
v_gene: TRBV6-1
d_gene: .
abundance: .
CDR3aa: CASSELTVPTDTQYF
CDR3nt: TGTGCCAGCAGTGAGCTGACAGTGCCCACAGATACGCAGTATTTT

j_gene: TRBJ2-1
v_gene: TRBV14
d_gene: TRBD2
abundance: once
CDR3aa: CASSLGLARYNEQFF
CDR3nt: TGTGCCAGCAGCCTCGGACTAGCAAGATACAATGAGCAGTTCTTC

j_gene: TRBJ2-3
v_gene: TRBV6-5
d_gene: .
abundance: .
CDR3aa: CASSEGDTQYF
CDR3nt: TGTGCCAGCTCTGAGGGGGATACGCAGTATTTT

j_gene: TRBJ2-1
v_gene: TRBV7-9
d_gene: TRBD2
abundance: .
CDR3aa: CAPLAGEGEQFF
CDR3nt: TGTGCCCCTCTAGCGGGGGAGGGTGAGCAGTTCTTC

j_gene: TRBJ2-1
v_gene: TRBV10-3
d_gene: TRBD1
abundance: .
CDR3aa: CAIRQGTGSYNEQFF
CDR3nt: TGTGCCATCAGGCAAGGGACAGGCTCCTACAATGAGCAGTTCTTC

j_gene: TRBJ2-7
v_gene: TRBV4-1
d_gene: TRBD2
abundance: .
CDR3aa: CASSPFQTSGGYEQYF
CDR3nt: TGCGCCAGCAGCCCGTTTCAGACTAGCGGAGGCTACGAGCAGTACTTC

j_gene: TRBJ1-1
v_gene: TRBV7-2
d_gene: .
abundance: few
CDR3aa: CASSSVGRAEAFF
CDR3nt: TGTGCCAGCAGCTCCGTAGGACGGGCTGAAGCTTTCTTT

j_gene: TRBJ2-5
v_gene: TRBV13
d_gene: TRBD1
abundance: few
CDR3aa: CASSSKQGNQETQYF
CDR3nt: TGTGCCAGCAGTTCTAAACAGGGGAACCAAGAGACCCAGTACTTC

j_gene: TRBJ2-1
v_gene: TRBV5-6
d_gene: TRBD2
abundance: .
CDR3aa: CASSFRASGIPYNEQFF
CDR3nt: TGTGCCAGCAGCTTTAGGGCTAGCGGGATCCCCTACAATGAGCAGTTCTTC